These 26 T cell receptor beta chains were sequenced from one sample in a study of T cell responses to AZD1222 COVID-19 vaccine. The assay was immunoSEQ multiplex PCR, and TCRdb's table has in-frame clones only and misses some. The sample includes 95,000 to 130,000 clones, about 92% seen only once; the top ten take 2.5% to 3.5%. Material: peripheral blood, obtained on day 0 of AZD1222 vaccination. These receptor sequences come from an adult in good health.

The V and J genes are TRBV14 and TRBJ1-3; D gene ambiguous. The germline gives CDR1 SGHDN, CDR2 FVKESK. Trimming left V 3 bases short and J 4 bases short, with 7 bases between. The CDR3 sequence is 13 residues long. The CDR3 DNA is TGTGCCAGCAGCCACGCTGGCGGAAACACCATATATTTT. It translates to CASSHAGGNTIYF.

The rearrangement uses TRBV10-3 and TRBJ2-7; D is perhaps TRBD1 (6 bases). CDR3 size: 15 residues. Trimming cost V 0 bases and J 5 bases, with 14 bases left between them. The germline V gene has CDR1 ENHRY and CDR2 SYGVKD. The CDR3 coding sequence is TGTGCCATCAGTGAGTCGATCGAGGGGGTCCACGAGCAGTACTTC. Amino acids: CAISESIEGVHEQYF.

This chain joins TRBV6-5 and TRBJ1-3; no definite D call. The CDR3 is 15 residues long. From germline, CDR1 is MNHEY and CDR2 SVGAGI. Trimming took off 0 bases at V and 2 bases at J, with 8 bases between the two ends. The DNA for the CDR3 is TGTGCCAGCAGTTACTCGGAAGGGACTGGAAACACCATATATTTT. It specifies CASSYSEGTGNTIYF.

V gene TRBV18 combines with J gene TRBJ2-3; no definite D call. CDR3 length: 13 amino acids. Looked up from germline, CDR1 is KGHSH and CDR2 is LQKENI. With 2 bases removed from V and 6 bases from J, the gap between germline ends came to 9 bases. The DNA of the CDR3 is TGTGCCAGCTCACCAAACCCTGGGGATACGCAGTATTTT. It specifies CASSPNPGDTQYF.

The chain couples TRBV2 to TRBJ1-5, with TRBD1 as a possible D gene (6 bases). Per germline, CDR1 SNHLY and CDR2 FYNNEI. There are 15 residues in the CDR3. The ends were cut back, 6 bases at V and 4 bases at J, with 16 bases in the middle. The CDR3 loop is CASSGTGQINQPQHF. As DNA, the CDR3 is TGTGCCAGCAGCGGTACGGGACAAATAAATCAGCCCCAGCATTTT.

This sequence joins TRBV5-4 and TRBJ1-4; weak D call: TRBD1 (6 bases). CDR1 and CDR2 from the germline V gene are SGHNT and YYREEE (reference sequence). This CDR3 has 14 amino acids. V lost 2 bases to trimming and J lost 7 bases, with 12 bases between them. The CDR3 DNA reads as TGTGCCAGCAGCTTCGGTCAGGGGCTTGAAAAACTGTTTTTT. Protein product: CASSFGQGLEKLFF.

CDR3 nucleotide sequence: TGTGCCAGCAGCTTGGACGGGCGCTATGGCTACACCTTC. Amino acids: CASSLDGRYGYTF. The V gene is TRBV5-8, the J gene TRBJ1-2; D is uncertain. The CDR3 contains 13 residues. The germline V gene has CDR1 SGHTS and CDR2 YDEGEE. V was shortened by 0 bases and J by 4 bases, with 7 bases between the two germline ends. The full variable domain, in which reference TRBV5-8 and TRBJ1-2 provide the parts outside the CDR3, is EAGVTQSPTHLIKTRGQQATLRCSPISGHTSVYWYQQALGLGLQFLLWYDEGEERNRGNFPPRFSGRQFPNYSSELNVNALELEDSALYLCASSLDGRYGYTFGSGTRLTVV.

The rearrangement uses TRBV29-1 and TRBJ1-2; D may be TRBD1 (5 bases). The germline V gene encodes CDR1 SQVTM and CDR2 ANQGSEA. V dropped 4 bases and J dropped 3 bases, with 21 bases sitting between them. The length of the CDR3 is 16 residues. CDR3 region: CSVVEGSNRGYYGYTF. The CDR3 DNA reads as TGCAGCGTTGTTGAGGGGTCTAATAGGGGTTACTATGGCTACACCTTC.

This clone was observed a few times. The chain combines TRBV5-1 with TRBJ2-3; TRBD2 matches 7 bases. In germline, CDR1 is SGHRS, CDR2 YFSETQ. After removal of 3 bases from V and 0 bases from J, the junction contained 7 bases not matched to a gene. The CDR3 extends over 16 amino acids. The CDR3 coding sequence is TGCGCCAGCAGCTCTTCTAGCGGAACTAGCACAGATACGCAGTATTTT. This encodes CASSSSSGTSTDTQYF. Full variable domain (rest looked up from reference TRBV5-1 and TRBJ2-3): KAGVTQTPRYLIKTRGQQVTLSCSPISGHRSVSWYQQTPGQGLQFLFEYFSETQRNKGNFPGRFSGRQFSNSRSEMNVSTLELGDSALYLCASSSSSGTSTDTQYFGPGTRLTVL.

This sequence joins TRBV3-1 (or the pseudogene TRBV3-2) and TRBJ2-2; D may be TRBD2 (5 bases). The CDR3 has 14 amino acids. Between the trimmed V and J ends, which lost 4 bases and 7 bases, there was a span of 13 bases. Germline V gives CDR1 LGHDT, CDR2 YNNKEL (reference sequence). For the CDR3, the DNA is TGTGCCAGCAGCCCCACGACTACCCTCGGGGAGCTGTTTTTT. It specifies CASSPTTTLGELFF.

This rearrangement joins TRBV18 to TRBJ1-3; D possibly corresponds to TRBD1 (5 bases). The CDR3 covers 15 residues. Germline V gene sequence: CDR1 KGHSH, CDR2 LQKENI. Trimming cost V 2 bases and J 0 bases, with 8 bases left between them. This CDR3 is CASSPWDRSGNTIYF. The CDR3, as DNA: TGTGCCAGCTCACCATGGGACCGCTCTGGAAACACCATATATTTT.

The chain employs TRBV19 and TRBJ2-5; D call uncertain. The germline V gene encodes CDR1 LNHDA and CDR2 SQIVND (reference sequence). The CDR3 extends over 13 amino acids. Trimming pared 3 bases from V and 2 bases from J, leaving 7 bases between. In nucleotides, the CDR3 is TGTGCCAGTAGTATGCCTAATCAAGAGACCCAGTACTTC. Its protein is CASSMPNQETQYF.

The chain recombines TRBV3-1 (or the pseudogene TRBV3-2) with TRBJ1-6; 10 bases fit TRBD1. The CDR3 is 16 residues long. Trimming cost V 0 bases and J 7 bases; bases outside gene matches: 3. Germline CDR1 LGHDT, CDR2 YNNKEL (reference sequence). The CDR3: CASSQEGTGVNSPLHF. CDR3 DNA: TGTGCCAGCAGCCAAGAAGGGACAGGGGTGAATTCACCCCTCCACTTT.

The chain combines TRBV9 with TRBJ2-1; the match to TRBD1 covers 8 bases. CDR1 and CDR2 from the germline V gene are SGDLS and YYNGEE. There are 12 residues in the CDR3. Unmatched junction bases numbered 5, after V lost 6 bases and J lost 9 bases. CDR3 region: CASTSGGFEQFF. CDR3 coding DNA: TGTGCCAGCACCTCAGGGGGCTTTGAGCAGTTCTTC. Based on the CDR3 plus reference TRBV9 and TRBJ2-1, the full variable domain is DSGVTQTPKHLITATGQRVTLRCSPRSGDLSVYWYQQSLDQGLQFLIQYYNGEERAKGNILERFSAQQFPDLHSELNLSSLELGDSALYFCASTSGGFEQFFGPGTRLTVL.

The chain couples TRBV5-1 to TRBJ1-1; D is undetermined. V dropped 3 bases and J dropped 7 bases, with 13 bases sitting between them. Germline V gives CDR1 SGHRS, CDR2 YFSETQ. This CDR3 is 13 amino acids long. CDR3 sequence: CASSSEVGSEAFF. DNA of the CDR3: TGCGCCAGCAGCTCCGAGGTCGGCAGTGAAGCTTTCTTT.

The chain uses TRBV19 and TRBJ1-1; unclear D gene. The CDR3 contains 13 residues. The germline V gene encodes CDR1 LNHDA and CDR2 SQIVND (reference sequence). V was trimmed by 6 bases and J by 3 bases, leaving 11 bases between them. The CDR3 reads CASSAEGYTEAFF. DNA for the CDR3: TGTGCCAGTAGCGCCGAGGGTTACACTGAAGCTTTCTTT.

V usage is TRBV12-5 and J usage is TRBJ2-1; D is ambiguous. The V gene's germline CDR1 is LGHNT and CDR2 FRNRAP. The CDR3 is made up of 14 amino acids. With 2 bases removed from V and 4 bases from J, the gap between germline ends came to 9 bases. Here the CDR3 reads CASGLLGGYNEQFF. The CDR3 region has the DNA TGTGCTAGTGGTTTGCTGGGCGGATACAATGAGCAGTTCTTC.

This chain connects TRBV28 to TRBJ1-6; the D is unclear. The CDR3 spans 12 residues. The germline V gene encodes CDR1 MDHEN and CDR2 SYDVKM. V lost 8 bases, J lost 11 bases, and 13 bases lay in between. CDR3: CASHGRPAPLHF. DNA for the CDR3: TGTGCCAGCCACGGACGGCCAGCACCCCTCCACTTT.

This clone has just one count. This chain connects TRBV7-9 to TRBJ2-7, with D hard to call. V dropped 1 base and J dropped 2 bases, with 15 bases sitting between them. The V gene's germline CDR1 is SEHNR and CDR2 FQNEAQ (reference sequence). The CDR3 sequence is 16 residues long. The CDR3 DNA is TGTGCCAGCAGCTTAGTTCGCGGAGATTTTCCCTACGAGCAGTACTTC. Protein sequence: CASSLVRGDFPYEQYF.

The chain employs TRBV7-3 and TRBJ2-6, with a weak D call TRBD1 (5 bases). CDR1 is SGHTA, CDR2 FQGTGA, per germline. This CDR3 is 17 amino acids long. V was clipped by 2 bases and J by 0 bases, with 11 bases between them. CDR3 in DNA: TGTGCCAGCAGCTTACAGGGTACTATCTCTGGGGCCAACGTCCTGACTTTC. Translation: CASSLQGTISGANVLTF.

V is TRBV11-3 and J is TRBJ2-2, with D perhaps matching TRBD1 (5 bases). Trimming stripped 2 bases from V and 7 bases from J, with 11 bases between. Germline assignment: CDR1 SGHNT and CDR2 YENEEA. The CDR3 has 14 residues. DNA of the CDR3: TGTGCCAGCAGCTTATCCAGGGATGGCGGGGAGCTGTTTTTT. Translation: CASSLSRDGGELFF.

The gene calls are TRBV28 and TRBJ1-1, with 7 bases identical to TRBD1. The CDR3 totals 15 residues. Germline V CDR1 and CDR2: MDHEN, SYDVKM. J gave up 1 base and V 7 bases, and 9 bases lay outside the gene matches. The CDR3 bases are TGTGCCAGCACGGGAGACAGGGCACGGAACACTGAAGCTTTCTTT. Translating gives CASTGDRARNTEAFF. The full variable domain, with the rest looked up from reference TRBV28 and TRBJ1-1, is DVKVTQSSRYLVKRTGEKVFLECVQDMDHENMFWYRQDPGLGLRLIYFSYDVKMKEKGDIPEGYSVSREKKERFSLILESASTNQTSMYLCASTGDRARNTEAFFGQGTRLTVV.

This chain joins TRBV7-9 and TRBJ1-4; a weak D match, TRBD1 (5 bases). Germline lookup yields CDR1 SEHNR and CDR2 FQNEAQ (reference sequence). Trimming removed 6 bases at V and 5 bases at J, with 10 bases between. There are 13 residues in the CDR3. CDR3 residues: CASSTRGNEKLFF. CDR3 bases: TGTGCCAGCAGTACGCGGGGCAATGAAAAACTGTTTTTT.

In DNA, the CDR3 is TGTGCCAGCAGCAACAGGGACCCCGGCTCCTACGAGCAGTACTTC. This encodes CASSNRDPGSYEQYF. This chain joins TRBV21-1 and TRBJ2-7. TRBV21-1 is a documented pseudogene. CDR3 length: 15 residues.

This clone was observed a few times. This chain links TRBV12-5 with TRBJ2-2; weak D call: TRBD2 (6 bases). Germline loops: CDR1 LGHNT, CDR2 FRNRAP. This CDR3 is built from 16 residues. Deletions cut 5 bases from V and 1 base from J, with 14 bases between. The chain's CDR3 is CASGRGLFQNTGELFF. In DNA, the CDR3 is TGTGCTAGTGGTCGGGGACTTTTCCAGAACACCGGGGAGCTGTTTTTT.

The chain couples TRBV19 to TRBJ1-1; possible D gene TRBD1, 5 bases. Trimming removed 7 bases at V and 2 bases at J, with 14 bases between. Germline V gene lookup returns CDR1 LNHDA and CDR2 SQIVND (reference sequence). The CDR3 runs 14 residues. CDR3 DNA sequence: TGTGCCAGTAAGACGACAGAAAGAAACACTGAAGCTTTCTTT. Protein sequence: CASKTTERNTEAFF.